This TCR beta chain was found in a study of blood T cells in healthy people across ages. The extraction recovered at least 6 micrograms of total RNA per sample. The study's findings and limits: Estimated diversity, derived from one million T cells, was regarded as an underestimate.

As for this clonotype: Its cognate antigen is unknown.

The V gene end was trimmed by 4 bases and the J gene end by 7 bases; junction bases not matched to a gene: 5. CDR1 and CDR2 from the germline V gene are LGHNA and YSLEER. The CDR3 has 16 amino acids. Together with a sample-barcoded 5' primer, a J-beta primer mix was included in a second PCR lasting 7 to 11 cycles. Each CDR3 protein gets one entry after TCRdb re-called the 5' RACE reads with MiXCR. The sample includes about 1.1 million distinct CDR3 sequences, 35% to 40% seen only once; the top ten take around 13%. This receptor was taken from a man between 18 and 29 years old in good health. The specimen sequenced was blood. The V gene is TRBV4-3, the J gene TRBJ2-1, with 15 bases lining up with TRBD2. CDR3 DNA: TGCGCCAGCAGCCCGATAGGACTAGCGGGGGGGAATGAGCAGTTCTTC. Its translation is CASSPIGLAGGNEQFF.